Listed here is a single T cell receptor (beta chain). This clone showed up just a few times. The specificity of this receptor is unknown. One base away there is no much larger clone; base qualities are not given. These data come from a study of cytomegalovirus exposure and HLA in healthy donors (dated by TCRdb to the late 2010s). General notes on the study: In an earlier analysis of under 750 of the donors, 250 to 300 Gb of sequence data and 90 million to 120 million unique TCR beta sequences from roughly 200 million T cells were reported. All discovery cohort repertoires had been generated on a single sequencing platform. Among the roughly 400 genotyped donors, approximately 81% belonged to the genetic ancestry cluster associated with self-reported Caucasian donors. Class I and class II HLA loci were covered by the typing at four-digit resolution. Across approximately 400 genotyped donors of the cohort, an average of about 220,000 unique TCR beta nucleotide sequences per donor were sequenced, and 15% to 20% of those sequences were non-productive. To predict cytomegalovirus infection status, the study brought together high-throughput TCR immunosequencing, statistical association of individual TCRs with disease status, and machine learning. A later genetic analysis used genome-wide SNP genotypes for about 65% of the roughly 700 donors, treating that subset as a discovery cohort. An earlier analysis of around 540 of the donors applied high-throughput TCR beta sequencing to assess whether each TCR beta V gene segment acted as functional or pseudogenic. The study aimed to test whether signatures of past pathogen exposure could be identified by cataloging public T cell receptors. Around 330 gigabases of sequencing data and roughly 81 million unique TCR sequences made up an early release that covered 640 HLA-typed donors. Donor age, sex, ethnicity and CMV serostatus were compiled together with the repertoire data. Along with the approximately 700-subject first cohort, a separate validation cohort of roughly 110 different subjects was used. The number of typed donors differed by locus: about 620-630 for A, B, C, DRB1 and DQB1; 522 for DQA1; about 600 for DPA1; and around 470 for DPB1. Using immunosequencing, the study profiled T cell repertoires from some 670 subjects and related those repertoires to cytomegalovirus serostatus. To study patterns of TCR occurrence, a later analysis re-analyzed previously published TCR beta repertoires from several hundred donors and added high-resolution HLA genotyping. Rather than using new phenotypic data, the later analysis identified candidate immune exposures from TCR beta sequences and from how often those sequences occurred across donors. Several DR-DQ haplotypes were treated as single units for association and clustering because of strong linkage in the cohort.

The library was built by means of the immunoSEQ multiplex PCR assay. For the multiplex PCR, a mixture combining 60 forward primers for TCR Vbeta segments and 13 reverse primers for TCR Jbeta segments was used. The CDR3 region of rearranged TCR beta genes was amplified from genomic DNA with a multiplex PCR assay. The Illumina HiSeq System was used to sequence the amplified TCR beta libraries as 87-base-pair reads. The study's processing was this. In a later analysis, about 80 million unique TCR beta chains were counted across the 500 to 700 repertoires, and around 11 million of these chains were shared by at least two donors. To remove PCR and sequencing errors, raw reads were error-corrected and collapsed into unique sequences using a nearest-neighbor algorithm that merged closely related sequences. To assign V, D and J gene segments, CDR3 sequences were aligned to IMGT reference sequences. For a sequence to be retained, a match of at least six nucleotides was required to both a V gene segment and a J gene segment. A rearrangement was called productive if the CDR3 had no stop codons and remained in frame with V and J, and every other rearrangement was called non-productive. CDR3 was defined by IMGT convention, running from the second conserved V-encoded cysteine to the conserved J-encoded phenylalanine. Sequences without an unambiguous match to a single V gene segment were excluded from the earlier analysis of about 600 of the donors. An earlier analysis of 550 to 650 of the donors classified V segments as functional when productive rearrangements were above 56.7% and as segregating when the standard deviation between donors was above 5%. A statistical classification framework was built to diagnose cytomegalovirus status from the catalog of TCR beta chain sequences. In a later analysis, TCR nucleotide sequences were compared against IMGT/GENE-DB human TR gene sequences so that V and J genes could be assigned. A later analysis assigned CDR3 sequences and most-parsimonious VDJ recombination scenarios with the TCRdist pipeline. In a later analysis, each TCR beta chain was defined by its CDR3 amino acid sequence together with its V-gene family, and reads lacking a unique V-gene family were excluded. A later analysis removed 592 highly shared, low-generation-probability nucleotide sequences to deal with suspected cross-contamination and a sequencing artifact. For each public chain, a later analysis derived a clonal expansion index from normalized ranks of inferred template counts within each repertoire. In a later analysis, generation probabilities were computed with a VDJ recombination model fitted to out-of-frame rearrangements, and the resulting probabilities were checked against IGoR. In a later analysis, hypergeometric tests were used to score TCR-TCR, TCR-HLA and TCR-CMV co-occurrence, with a repertoire-size bias correction applied to TCR pairs. False discovery rates were estimated in a later analysis by permuting HLA or CMV assignments 20 times. In a later analysis, co-occurring TCRs were grouped using DBSCAN, with TCRdist sequence similarity added in when clustering inside HLA-allele-positive subsets. Co-occurrence clustering excluded repertoires with fewer than 30,000 or more than 120,000 public chains, plus five with anomalous nucleotide sharing. TCRdb stores this immuneACCESS table with in-frame sequences only. Part of the clones is absent; in the studies checked, under half of the shortfall reflects unresolved V genes, and no reason is known for the rest. V and J calls plus clone size are reproduced from that table; the DNA served to infer D and trimming. For this sample the table gives roughly 50,000 clones, of which about four fifths were detected only once. The leading ten clones occupy almost 7% of the sample.

Overall study outcomes, separate from this receptor: In vitro tests confirmed that a few of the cytomegalovirus-associated TCR beta chains recognize cytomegalovirus antigens. Only TCR beta chains were sequenced in this cohort, and the absence of alpha or paired-chain data limited detectable features. Compared with equally common non-associated chains, HLA-associated TCR beta chains in a later analysis were more clonally expanded and had lower generation probabilities. Most TCR sequences were seen in very few donors, while some public TCRs were found in many individuals. Sequencing depth was assumed to be roughly uniform across donors in the presence/absence analyses, though that assumption may not hold. Assigning TCR associations to individual alleles was difficult when HLA alleles, especially DR and DQ, strongly co-occurred. The authors suggested that the approach could potentially be generalized to other disease states and immunological phenotypes. A group of highly shared sequence variants was considered likely to be a technical artifact of the sequencing pipeline. The only immune exposure information available for the cohort was CMV serostatus. In the study, roughly 160 TCR beta chains were listed as associated with cytomegalovirus. At a false discovery rate of 0.05, a later analysis linked under 20,000 TCR beta sequences to specific HLA alleles. Compared with the roughly 670-donor mean, donors in an Asian-associated ancestry cluster had fewer N-insertions in productive TCRs, according to a later genetic analysis. In an earlier analysis of around 600 of the donors, most TCR beta V segments appeared in productive rearrangements about 87% or about 30% of the time, broadly matching IMGT annotations. In a later analysis, most CMV-associated TCR beta chains were found to appear HLA-restricted, with HLA associations seemingly driven largely by CMV exposure. A later genetic analysis associated a missense DCLRE1C variant with V-gene and J-gene trimming of TCR beta chains, and an independent cohort replicated the association. Because counts were too low, some 17 rarely observed V segments, including chromosome 9 orphons, were excluded from the earlier analysis of several hundred of the donors. The 87-base-pair reads could not distinguish some IMGT-functional V segments, including TRBV6-2 and TRBV6-3, so those segments were excluded. Several of the top co-occurrence clusters appeared to be linked to parvovirus B19, influenza, CMV and Epstein-Barr virus, according to a later analysis. In a later analysis, TCR association rates were found to vary across HLA loci, with the most associated TCRs seen for DRB1 alleles and the fewest for HLA-C alleles. Linkage disequilibrium might explain the correlated functional status among segregating V segments, but an unknown experimental factor could not be excluded. A further reported finding was that TCR beta sequences accurately predicted the HLA-A and HLA-B alleles for most subjects in the first cohort. In both the original and validation cohorts, the classifier was reported to diagnose cytomegalovirus status with high specificity and sensitivity. Because HLA typing was missing for some donors at each locus, association tests included only the typed subset.

The CDR3 holds 12 amino acids from the cysteine to the phenylalanine. Only the CDR3 DNA stays, 36 bases, in frame from base 1. V is cut by 7 bases and J by 1 base, and the space between the germline ends is 7 bases. Looking up the germline V gene yields CDR1 MDHEN and CDR2 SYDVKM. The cohort was made up of 500 to 850 healthy bone marrow donors. All cohort members were sampled while nominally healthy, although unrecorded immune exposures were likely present. The donor was CMV seropositive and belonged to the group of about 290 seropositive cohort members. Every donor gave a peripheral blood sample, and the peripheral blood mononuclear cells from that sample were used for TCR beta sequencing. Genomic DNA extraction from the blood cell samples was performed with the Qiagen DNeasy Blood Extraction Kit.

The clonotype was recovered from a man in his thirties or forties in good health and CMV-seropositive. The chain is assembled from TRBV28 and TRBJ1-1, with no reliable assignment of the D segment. The source material was PBMCs. The CDR3 region reads CASITSNTEAFF. The nucleotide sequence is given as TGTGCCAGCATCACATCGAACACTGAAGCTTTCTTT. The entire variable domain, with the stretches around the CDR3 drawn from the reference TRBV28 and TRBJ1-1 proteins, is DVKVTQSSRYLVKRTGEKVFLECVQDMDHENMFWYRQDPGLGLRLIYFSYDVKMKEKGDIPEGYSVSREKKERFSLILESASTNQTSMYLCASITSNTEAFFGQGTRLTVV.